These 13 T cell receptor beta chains were all obtained from the same sample, sequenced in a study of spatial heterogeneity in lung cancer. General study findings and limits: Counts of expanded alpha and beta TCRs within tumors tracked the tumor nonsynonymous mutation count.

Time point reported: sample taken at primary tumor resection. No cognate antigen is known for these TCRs. TCRdb processed the 5' RACE reads anew with MiXCR; each CDR3 protein has one entry. This sample has 16,000 or so distinct CDR3 sequences; around 5% occur once, and the top ten carry 10%. This specimen was lung tumor tissue, taken at surgery. All receptors come from a female donor with early-stage non-small cell lung cancer.

This clonotype was picked up many times. This beta chain is an off-target read within a library intended for alpha chains, so its frequency means little. For the CDR3, the DNA is TGTGCCAGCAGTTCCCCTGGTGGGACTAGCGGGATTGGCGGGGAGCTGTTTTTT. Translation gives CASSSPGGTSGIGGELFF. V and J are TRBV28 and TRBJ2-2; 13 nucleotides line up with TRBD2. The CDR3 runs 18 residues. Germline V gives CDR1 MDHEN, CDR2 SYDVKM. Unmatched junction bases numbered 12, after V lost 4 bases and J lost 7 bases.

As to this clonotype: This beta chain appears as a stray read in a library generated for alpha chains; its size is not informative. The CDR3 DNA reads as TGCAGTGCTACCGGCGGGACAAGTGTCCCCGGGGAGCTGTTTTTT. It encodes CSATGGTSVPGELFF. The J gene is TRBJ2-2, the V gene TRBV20-1; D tentatively reads TRBD1 or TRBD2 (6 bases each). The germline V gene has CDR1 DFQATT and CDR2 SNEGSKA (reference sequence). V lost 4 bases, J lost 6 bases, and 18 bases lay in between. The CDR3 is made up of 15 amino acids.

The table lists this clonotype with many counts. A library prepared for alpha chains yielded this beta chain as an off-target read; its size is of little meaning. The CDR3 DNA reads as TGTGCCAGCAGCAGACTTGGCCAGAGAACGTACGAGCAGTACTTC. Its translation is CASSRLGQRTYEQYF. The gene calls are TRBV11-2 and TRBJ2-7, with unresolved D. This CDR3 is 15 amino acids long. Trimming took 5 bases from V and 4 from J, leaving 18 bases between them. CDR1 SGHAT and CDR2 FQNNGV come from the germline V gene.

This clonotype was detected many times. This beta chain is an unintended read in a library built for alpha chains; its size means little. The chain has TRBV6-2 or TRBV6-3 and TRBJ1-3; no definite D call. The CDR3 is 14 amino acids. V lost 4 bases and J 4 bases, leaving 11 bases between the germline ends. The germline CDR1 and CDR2 sequences are MNHEY and SVGEGT. DNA of the CDR3: TGTGCCAGCAGTTCCTTTGTTCCGGGAAACACCATATATTTT. It translates to CASSSFVPGNTIYF.

This clonotype showed up many times. A library prepared for alpha chains yielded this beta chain as an off-target read; its size is of little meaning. J is TRBJ2-7 and V is TRBV28, with 7 bases that match TRBD2. The V gene end was trimmed by 6 bases and the J gene end by 0 bases; junction bases not matched to a gene: 8. CDR3 length equals 15 residues. Germline V gene lookup returns CDR1 MDHEN and CDR2 SYDVKM. The CDR3 loop reads CASSPGGEGSYEQYF. CDR3 DNA sequence: TGTGCCAGCAGCCCCGGCGGGGAGGGCTCCTACGAGCAGTACTTC.

This clonotype was detected many times. This beta chain appears as a stray read in a library generated for alpha chains; its size is not informative. This chain joins TRBV2 and TRBJ2-6; D ambiguous. CDR1 is SNHLY and CDR2 is FYNNEI in the germline V gene. The CDR3 is 15 amino acids. V shed 3 bases and J shed 0 bases, with 6 bases lying between them. In nucleotides, the CDR3 is TGTGCCAGCAGTGACGGAAACTCTGGGGCCAACGTCCTGACTTTC. Translation: CASSDGNSGANVLTF.

Turning to this clonotype: This beta chain came through as a stray read in a library set up for alpha chains, and its size says little. The rearrangement uses TRBV7-3 and TRBJ1-4; possibly TRBD1 for D (5 bases). The CDR3 extends over 15 amino acids. Looked up from germline, CDR1 is SGHTA and CDR2 is FQGTGA. Trimming took 5 bases from V and 6 from J, leaving 16 bases between them. The CDR3 loop is CASSLLGGEDEKLFF. As DNA, the CDR3 is TGTGCCAGCAGCCTCCTTGGGGGAGAAGATGAAAAACTGTTTTTT.

This clonotype appeared many times. This beta chain appears as a stray read in a library generated for alpha chains; its size is not informative. The chain links TRBV9 to TRBJ2-1; 9 bases are shared with TRBD2. Germline CDR1 reads SGDLS; CDR2 reads YYNGEE. Trimming at V came to 4 bases and at J to 9 bases, leaving 8 bases not matched to a gene. The CDR3 is 14 residues long. CDR3 residues: CASSPIAGAVEQFF. The CDR3 DNA sequence: TGTGCCAGCAGCCCGATAGCGGGAGCGGTTGAGCAGTTCTTC.

This clonotype was seen ten or more times. This beta chain lies outside the target of a library built for alpha chains; its clone size means little. Written as DNA, the CDR3 is TGCGCCAGCAGCCAAGTATGGCGGGGAGCCCAAGAGACCCAGTACTTC. Translating it yields CASSQVWRGAQETQYF. V usage is TRBV4-1 and J usage is TRBJ2-5; tentatively, D is TRBD2 (6 bases). Germline V gene lookup returns CDR1 MGHRA and CDR2 YSYEKL. The CDR3 sequence is 16 residues long. Between the trimmed V and J ends, which lost 1 base and 1 base, there was a span of 13 bases.

In its sample, this clonotype was seen a few times. This beta chain represents an off-target read in a library built for alpha chains; its size is of limited meaning. J is TRBJ2-2 and V is TRBV19; TRBD2 agrees at 9 bases. With V trimmed by 9 bases and J by 1 base, 3 bases remained unmatched. This CDR3 contains 14 residues. From germline, CDR1 is LNHDA and CDR2 SQIVND (reference sequence). The CDR3 coding sequence is TGTGCCAGCGGACTAGCGAAGAACACCGGGGAGCTGTTTTTT. Its protein product is CASGLAKNTGELFF.

Ten or more counts support this clonotype. This beta chain turned up in a library designed for alpha chains; as an off-target read, its abundance says little. The rearrangement uses TRBV20-1 and TRBJ1-3, with 7 bases fitting TRBD1. V lost 5 bases and J lost 4; bases outside the gene matches: 14. The CDR3 is made up of 16 amino acids. CDR1 is DFQATT, CDR2 SNEGSKA, per germline (reference sequence). The CDR3 DNA follows: TGCAGTGCTTACAAATCGACAGGGCGGTGGGGAAACACCATATATTTT. Its translation: CSAYKSTGRWGNTIYF.

This clonotype is labeled medium-sized. With the library built for alpha chains, this beta chain is off target and its frequency is not meaningful. The chain couples TRBV28 to TRBJ1-4; D uncertain. The V end was cut by 6 bases, the J end by 3 bases, with 8 bases between. The CDR3 spans 13 residues. The germline gives CDR1 MDHEN, CDR2 SYDVKM. The CDR3 sequence: CASRRSPNEKLFF. CDR3 DNA sequence: TGTGCCAGCAGGCGCAGTCCTAATGAAAAACTGTTTTTT.

With respect to this clonotype: The library was prepared for alpha chains; this beta chain is a stray read, so its frequency means little. The chain carries TRBV5-4 and TRBJ2-5; 7 bases are a match to TRBD1. Germline V gene data show CDR1 as SGHNT and CDR2 as YYREEE (reference sequence). With 3 bases clipped from V and 5 bases from J, the junction kept 4 bases outside the gene matches. The CDR3 totals 13 residues. The CDR3 nucleotides read TGTGCCAGCAGCTCAGGGGGAGAGGAGACCCAGTACTTC. Its translation: CASSSGGEETQYF.